Here is one T cell receptor beta chain with its context. Its cognate antigen is unknown. These data come from a study of CD4+ T cells in melanoma. Study outcomes and limitations: A reported correlation linked neoantigen-specific CD4+ T cells to CD8+, macrophage and B cell function. Diverse differentiation states were reported for melanoma neoantigen-specific CD4+ T cells.

TCRdb keeps only in-frame clones here, not all; method: immunoSEQ multiplex PCR. The data hold around 110,000 clones, with 92% observed a single time. CDR1 and CDR2 from the germline V gene are SGHRS and YFSETQ. The CDR3 is made up of 13 amino acids. V lost 1 base and J lost 6, with 9 bases in between. Material for sequencing was peripheral blood. This chain joins TRBV5-1 and TRBJ2-3; tentatively, D is TRBD1 (5 bases). This TCR was recovered from a human donor with melanoma. The CDR3 nucleotides read TGCGCCAGCAGCTTGCTGGGGCAGGATACGCAGTATTTT. Amino acids: CASSLLGQDTQYF.